A selection of T cell receptor beta chains follows, all from one sample in a study of shared clonotypes between healthy human individuals. Libraries were prepared by immunoSEQ multiplex PCR; TCRdb keeps only in-frame clonotypes and omits some of them. The sample carries fewer than 3 million clones, roughly 90% recorded once. The sequencing sample was made of naive CD4+ T cells from PBMCs. The receptors shown here come from a man aged 18 to 29 in good health. Some clones in this sample may be carry-over from other donors' samples. The CDR3 runs from the conserved cysteine through the conserved F or W. Fields, in order: V gene, D gene, CDR3 length, J gene, clone size, CDR3 DNA, CDR3 protein. D genes are given only for firm matches. Some rows have no size entry. The others give once, few or many, or a class for an expanded clone.

v_call: TRBV21-1
d_call: -
cdr3_length: 15
j_call: TRBJ1-1
clone_size: -
cdr3_nt: TGTGCCAGCAGCACCCTAGGACAGGGGGAGCCCGAAGCTTTCTTT
cdr3_aa: CASSTLGQGEPEAFF

v_call: TRBV5-1
d_call: TRBD1
cdr3_length: 15
j_call: TRBJ1-2
clone_size: -
cdr3_nt: TGCGCCAGCAGCCCCGAGGGGGACAGGATTTATGGCTACACCTTC
cdr3_aa: CASSPEGDRIYGYTF

v_call: TRBV28
d_call: -
cdr3_length: 13
j_call: TRBJ1-5
clone_size: few
cdr3_nt: TGTGCCAGCAGACTAGATGGAAATCAGCCCCAGCATTTT
cdr3_aa: CASRLDGNQPQHF

v_call: TRBV7-9
d_call: TRBD2
cdr3_length: 16
j_call: TRBJ2-7
clone_size: -
cdr3_nt: TGTGCCAGCAGCTCATTCTATAGCGGGAGCTCCTACGAGCAGTACTTC
cdr3_aa: CASSSFYSGSSYEQYF

v_call: TRBV6-4
d_call: -
cdr3_length: 15
j_call: TRBJ2-7
clone_size: -
cdr3_nt: TGTGCCAGCAGCGCCCACCCGGGAGAATCCTACGAGCAGTACTTC
cdr3_aa: CASSAHPGESYEQYF

v_call: TRBV5-1
d_call: TRBD2
cdr3_length: 15
j_call: TRBJ2-5
clone_size: -
cdr3_nt: TGCGCCAGCAGCGGACTAGCGGGAGGCGAAGAGACCCAGTACTTC
cdr3_aa: CASSGLAGGEETQYF

v_call: TRBV7-2
d_call: TRBD1
cdr3_length: 15
j_call: TRBJ2-1
clone_size: -
cdr3_nt: TGTGCCAGCAGCAAGGACAGGGGGGAGTACAATGAGCAGTTCTTC
cdr3_aa: CASSKDRGEYNEQFF

v_call: TRBV28
d_call: TRBD1
cdr3_length: 14
j_call: TRBJ1-1
clone_size: -
cdr3_nt: TGTGCCAGCATAACAGGGGGAGCGAACACTGAAGCTTTCTTT
cdr3_aa: CASITGGANTEAFF

v_call: TRBV5-1
d_call: TRBD2
cdr3_length: 16
j_call: TRBJ2-7
clone_size: -
cdr3_nt: TGCGCCAGCAGCCTTGGGGGTAGCGGGAGGGCCGTCGAGCAGTACTTC
cdr3_aa: CASSLGGSGRAVEQYF

v_call: TRBV18
d_call: -
cdr3_length: 16
j_call: TRBJ2-3
clone_size: -
cdr3_nt: TGTGCCAGCTCACCACCGGTTGGGAGTGCGGAAGATACGCAGTATTTT
cdr3_aa: CASSPPVGSAEDTQYF

v_call: TRBV14
d_call: -
cdr3_length: 15
j_call: TRBJ1-1
clone_size: few
cdr3_nt: TGTGCCAGCAGCCAATACCCGGGTTGGGACACTGAAGCTTTCTTT
cdr3_aa: CASSQYPGWDTEAFF

v_call: TRBV4-2
d_call: TRBD2
cdr3_length: 19
j_call: TRBJ2-2
clone_size: -
cdr3_nt: TGTGCCAGCAGCCAAATAAGAGAGAGCGGGAGGGCCCACACCGGGGAGCTGTTTTTT
cdr3_aa: CASSQIRESGRAHTGELFF

v_call: TRBV2
d_call: -
cdr3_length: 15
j_call: TRBJ2-2
clone_size: -
cdr3_nt: TGTGCCAGCAGAGGACTGCGGGGTCCCACCGGGGAGCTGTTTTTT
cdr3_aa: CASRGLRGPTGELFF

v_call: TRBV2
d_call: TRBD1
cdr3_length: 14
j_call: TRBJ1-1
clone_size: -
cdr3_nt: TGTGCCAGCAACGCGAGGGGGCCCGGCACTGAAGCTTTCTTT
cdr3_aa: CASNARGPGTEAFF

v_call: TRBV2
d_call: TRBD2
cdr3_length: 15
j_call: TRBJ2-5
clone_size: once
cdr3_nt: TGTGCCAGCAGAGCGACTAGCGGCCCTCAAGAGACCCAGTACTTC
cdr3_aa: CASRATSGPQETQYF

v_call: TRBV19
d_call: -
cdr3_length: 12
j_call: TRBJ2-3
clone_size: -
cdr3_nt: TGTGCCAGTAGTCCCCTTGGGGATACGCAGTATTTT
cdr3_aa: CASSPLGDTQYF

v_call: TRBV5-1
d_call: TRBD2
cdr3_length: 16
j_call: TRBJ2-1
clone_size: -
cdr3_nt: TGCGCCAGCAGCTTGGGGACTAGCGGGATCAACAATGAGCAGTTCTTC
cdr3_aa: CASSLGTSGINNEQFF

v_call: TRBV6-1
d_call: TRBD2
cdr3_length: 14
j_call: TRBJ2-3
clone_size: once
cdr3_nt: TGTGCCAGCAGTGAATCTCTAGCGGGAGGGCCGAAGTATTTT
cdr3_aa: CASSESLAGGPKYF

v_call: TRBV19
d_call: TRBD2
cdr3_length: 18
j_call: TRBJ2-2
clone_size: -
cdr3_nt: TGTGCCAGTAGTACGGGACTAGCGGGAGGTAGGAGCACCGGGGAGCTGTTTTTT
cdr3_aa: CASSTGLAGGRSTGELFF

v_call: TRBV6-1
d_call: -
cdr3_length: 14
j_call: TRBJ1-1
clone_size: -
cdr3_nt: TGTGCCAGCAGCTTGACAGGCCCGAACACTGAAGCTTTCTTT
cdr3_aa: CASSLTGPNTEAFF

v_call: TRBV11-3
d_call: -
cdr3_length: 16
j_call: TRBJ2-3
clone_size: -
cdr3_nt: TGTGCCAGCAGCTTAGGGGACTCGATTACCACAGATACGCAGTATTTT
cdr3_aa: CASSLGDSITTDTQYF

v_call: TRBV11-2
d_call: -
cdr3_length: 12
j_call: TRBJ2-3
clone_size: -
cdr3_nt: TGTGCCAGCAGAGCAAGGGTAGGGACGCAGTATTTT
cdr3_aa: CASRARVGTQYF

v_call: TRBV25-1
d_call: TRBD1
cdr3_length: 15
j_call: TRBJ1-2
clone_size: -
cdr3_nt: TGTGCCAGCAGTGAAAGGCAGGGGGTTCCTAATGGCTACACCTTC
cdr3_aa: CASSERQGVPNGYTF

v_call: TRBV5-1
d_call: -
cdr3_length: 15
j_call: TRBJ2-7
clone_size: -
cdr3_nt: TGCGCCAGCAGCGTCACTCCGGGACCGGTCTACGAGCAGTACTTC
cdr3_aa: CASSVTPGPVYEQYF

v_call: TRBV7-8
d_call: TRBD2
cdr3_length: 19
j_call: TRBJ2-5
clone_size: -
cdr3_nt: TGTGCCAGCAGCTTAGTAGAAGGGGGACTAGCGGGAGTTAGAGAGACCCAGTACTTC
cdr3_aa: CASSLVEGGLAGVRETQYF

v_call: TRBV2
d_call: -
cdr3_length: 16
j_call: TRBJ2-7
clone_size: -
cdr3_nt: TGTGCCAGCAGTGAAGCCAGACTTAGGAACACCTACGAGCAGTACTTC
cdr3_aa: CASSEARLRNTYEQYF

v_call: TRBV19
d_call: TRBD1
cdr3_length: 15
j_call: TRBJ2-7
clone_size: -
cdr3_nt: TGTGCCACTCACAAAGGGGGACAGGTCCCCTACGAGCAGTACTTC
cdr3_aa: CATHKGGQVPYEQYF

v_call: TRBV28
d_call: TRBD2
cdr3_length: 15
j_call: TRBJ2-4
clone_size: -
cdr3_nt: TGTGCCAGCACCGGGAGCGGGAGCCCCAAAAACATTCAGTACTTC
cdr3_aa: CASTGSGSPKNIQYF

v_call: TRBV7-9
d_call: -
cdr3_length: 12
j_call: TRBJ2-1
clone_size: -
cdr3_nt: TGTGCCAGCAGCTTAGAGGAGCTCATGCAGTTCTTC
cdr3_aa: CASSLEELMQFF

v_call: TRBV28
d_call: -
cdr3_length: 13
j_call: TRBJ1-5
clone_size: few
cdr3_nt: TGTGCCAGCAGTTTGGACATTTATCAGCCCCAGCATTTT
cdr3_aa: CASSLDIYQPQHF

v_call: TRBV13
d_call: -
cdr3_length: 19
j_call: TRBJ2-6
clone_size: -
cdr3_nt: TGTGCCAGCAGCTCCGACCGTGGGGGGAATAGGCTTGGGGCCAACGTCCTGACTTTC
cdr3_aa: CASSSDRGGNRLGANVLTF

v_call: TRBV15
d_call: -
cdr3_length: 15
j_call: TRBJ1-1
clone_size: -
cdr3_nt: TGTGCCACCAGCAGAGTGGGGGTTGGTGGCACTGAAGCTTTCTTT
cdr3_aa: CATSRVGVGGTEAFF

v_call: TRBV29-1
d_call: -
cdr3_length: 13
j_call: TRBJ2-1
clone_size: -
cdr3_nt: TGCAGCGTTGCTTCGCGGGCCCCCAATGAGCAGTTCTTC
cdr3_aa: CSVASRAPNEQFF

v_call: TRBV5-1
d_call: -
cdr3_length: 13
j_call: TRBJ2-3
clone_size: -
cdr3_nt: TGCGCCAGCAGCTCGGACAGTTCCGATACGCAGTATTTT
cdr3_aa: CASSSDSSDTQYF

v_call: TRBV30
d_call: -
cdr3_length: 13
j_call: TRBJ1-1
clone_size: -
cdr3_nt: TGTGCCTGGAGCCGAACAGGGAACACTGAAGCTTTCTTT
cdr3_aa: CAWSRTGNTEAFF

v_call: TRBV6-6
d_call: -
cdr3_length: 15
j_call: TRBJ1-1
clone_size: -
cdr3_nt: TGTGCCAGCAGTTACCCAATACGGGCACGTACTGAAGCTTTCTTT
cdr3_aa: CASSYPIRARTEAFF

v_call: TRBV2
d_call: -
cdr3_length: 14
j_call: TRBJ2-1
clone_size: -
cdr3_nt: TGTGCCAGCGGAAAGGAGAGCTCCTACAATGAGCAGTTCTTC
cdr3_aa: CASGKESSYNEQFF

v_call: TRBV7-9
d_call: -
cdr3_length: 13
j_call: TRBJ1-2
clone_size: -
cdr3_nt: TGTGCCAGCAGCCCAAATAACAGCGGGGGCTACACCTTC
cdr3_aa: CASSPNNSGGYTF

v_call: TRBV11-3
d_call: -
cdr3_length: 13
j_call: TRBJ2-7
clone_size: -
cdr3_nt: TGTGCCAGCAGCTTAGTAGGGGGCTACGAGCAGTACTTC
cdr3_aa: CASSLVGGYEQYF

v_call: TRBV2
d_call: -
cdr3_length: 14
j_call: TRBJ2-3
clone_size: -
cdr3_nt: TGTGCCACCCGCGGCCAGCCTAGCACAGATACGCAGTATTTT
cdr3_aa: CATRGQPSTDTQYF

v_call: TRBV28
d_call: -
cdr3_length: 19
j_call: TRBJ1-4
clone_size: -
cdr3_nt: TGTGCCAGCAGACGATACGGTACACTCCGAGGGTCTGAGAATGAAAAACTGTTTTTT
cdr3_aa: CASRRYGTLRGSENEKLFF

v_call: TRBV7-2
d_call: -
cdr3_length: 18
j_call: TRBJ2-1
clone_size: -
cdr3_nt: TGTGCCAGCAGCTTATTCCCTAGGAGGCAGATAGGGTACAATGAGCAGTTCTTC
cdr3_aa: CASSLFPRRQIGYNEQFF

v_call: TRBV6-1
d_call: -
cdr3_length: 13
j_call: TRBJ1-1
clone_size: -
cdr3_nt: TGTGCCAGCAGTGAAGAAAAGGGGACTGAAGCTTTCTTT
cdr3_aa: CASSEEKGTEAFF

v_call: TRBV6-4
d_call: -
cdr3_length: 14
j_call: TRBJ2-2
clone_size: -
cdr3_nt: TGTGCCAGCAGTGACCGGGAGTGGTCCGGGGAGCTGTTTTTT
cdr3_aa: CASSDREWSGELFF